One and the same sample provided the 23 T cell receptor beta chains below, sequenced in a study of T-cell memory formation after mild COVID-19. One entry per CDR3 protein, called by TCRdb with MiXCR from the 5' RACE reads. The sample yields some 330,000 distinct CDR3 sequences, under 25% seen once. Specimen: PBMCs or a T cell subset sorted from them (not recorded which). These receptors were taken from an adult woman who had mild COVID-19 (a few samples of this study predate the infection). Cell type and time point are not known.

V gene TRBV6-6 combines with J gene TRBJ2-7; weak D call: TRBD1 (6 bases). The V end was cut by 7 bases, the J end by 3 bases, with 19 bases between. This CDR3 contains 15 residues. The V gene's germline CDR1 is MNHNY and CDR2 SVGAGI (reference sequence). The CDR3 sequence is CASNPRSGEHYEQYF. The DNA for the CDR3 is TGTGCCAGCAACCCCCGGTCAGGGGAGCACTACGAGCAGTACTTC.

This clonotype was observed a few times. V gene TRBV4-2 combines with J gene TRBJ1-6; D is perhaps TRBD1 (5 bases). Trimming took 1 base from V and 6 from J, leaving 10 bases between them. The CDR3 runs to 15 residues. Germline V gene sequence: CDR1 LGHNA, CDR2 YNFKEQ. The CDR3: CASSQGGHSNSPLHF. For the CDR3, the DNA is TGTGCCAGCAGCCAAGGGGGCCACTCTAATTCACCCCTCCACTTT.

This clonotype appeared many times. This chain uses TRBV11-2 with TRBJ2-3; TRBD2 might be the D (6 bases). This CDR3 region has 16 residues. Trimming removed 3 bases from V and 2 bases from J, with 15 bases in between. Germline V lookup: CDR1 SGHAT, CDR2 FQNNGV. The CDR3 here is CASSFEAGPVTDTQYF. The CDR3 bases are TGTGCCAGCAGCTTTGAAGCGGGTCCTGTCACAGATACGCAGTATTTT.

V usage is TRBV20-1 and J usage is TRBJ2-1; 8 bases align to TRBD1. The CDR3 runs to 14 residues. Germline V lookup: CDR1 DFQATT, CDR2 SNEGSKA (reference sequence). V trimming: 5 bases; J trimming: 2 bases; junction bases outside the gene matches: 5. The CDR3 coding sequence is TGCAGTGCTCCAGGACAGGGTACCTACAATGAGCAGTTCTTC. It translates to CSAPGQGTYNEQFF.

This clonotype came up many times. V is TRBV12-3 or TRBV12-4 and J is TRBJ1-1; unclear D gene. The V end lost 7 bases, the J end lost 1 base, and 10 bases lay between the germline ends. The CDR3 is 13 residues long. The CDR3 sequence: CASTSPRNTEAFF. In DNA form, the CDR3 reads TGTGCCAGCACCTCGCCTCGGAACACTGAAGCTTTCTTT.

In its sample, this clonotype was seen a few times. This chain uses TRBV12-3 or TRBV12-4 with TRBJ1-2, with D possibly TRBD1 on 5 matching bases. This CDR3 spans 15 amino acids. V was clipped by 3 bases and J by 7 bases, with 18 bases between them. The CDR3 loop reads CASSFIGKMGVGYTF. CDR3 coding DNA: TGTGCCAGCAGTTTCATTGGAAAAATGGGGGTTGGCTACACCTTC.

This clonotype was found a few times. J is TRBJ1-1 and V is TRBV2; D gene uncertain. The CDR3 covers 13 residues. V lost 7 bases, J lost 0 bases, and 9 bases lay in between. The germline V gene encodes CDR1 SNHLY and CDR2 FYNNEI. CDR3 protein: CASTLSMNTEAFF. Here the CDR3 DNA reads TGTGCCAGCACCCTTAGTATGAACACTGAAGCTTTCTTT.

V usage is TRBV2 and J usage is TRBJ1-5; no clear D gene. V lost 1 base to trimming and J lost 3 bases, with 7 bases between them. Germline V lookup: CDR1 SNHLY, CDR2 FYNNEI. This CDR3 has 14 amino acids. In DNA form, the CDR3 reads TGTGCCAGCAGTGAAGGGGCCGTCAATCAGCCCCAGCATTTT. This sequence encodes CASSEGAVNQPQHF.

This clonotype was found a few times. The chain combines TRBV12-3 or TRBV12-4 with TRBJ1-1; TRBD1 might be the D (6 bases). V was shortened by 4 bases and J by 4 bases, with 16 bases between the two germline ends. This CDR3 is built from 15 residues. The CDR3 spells CASSSPRGARTEAFF. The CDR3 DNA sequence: TGTGCCAGCAGTTCCCCTCGGGGGGCCCGCACTGAAGCTTTCTTT.

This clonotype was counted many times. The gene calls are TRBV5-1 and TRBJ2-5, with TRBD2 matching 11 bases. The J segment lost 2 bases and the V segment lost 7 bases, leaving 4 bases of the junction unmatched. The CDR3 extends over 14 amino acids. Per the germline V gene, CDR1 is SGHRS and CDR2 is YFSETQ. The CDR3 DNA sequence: TGCGCCAGCCAACTAGCGGGGGTGCAAGAGACCCAGTACTTC. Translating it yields CASQLAGVQETQYF.

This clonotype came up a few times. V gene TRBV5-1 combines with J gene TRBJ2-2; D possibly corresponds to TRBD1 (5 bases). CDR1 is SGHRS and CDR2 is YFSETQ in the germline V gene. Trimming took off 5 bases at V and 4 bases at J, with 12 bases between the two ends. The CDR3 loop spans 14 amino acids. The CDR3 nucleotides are TGCGCCAGCAGATTTGGGGCAAGCACCGGGGAGCTGTTTTTT. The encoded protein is CASRFGASTGELFF.

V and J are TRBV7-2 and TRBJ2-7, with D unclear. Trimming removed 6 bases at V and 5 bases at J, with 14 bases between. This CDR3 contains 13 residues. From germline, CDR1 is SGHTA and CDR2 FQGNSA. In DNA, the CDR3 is TGTGCCAGCAGTATTTCCTCGATCCACGAGCAGTACTTC. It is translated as CASSISSIHEQYF.

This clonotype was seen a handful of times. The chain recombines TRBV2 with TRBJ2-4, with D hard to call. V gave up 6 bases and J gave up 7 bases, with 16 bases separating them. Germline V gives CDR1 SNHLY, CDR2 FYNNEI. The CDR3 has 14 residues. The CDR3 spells CASSGRSYDNIQYF. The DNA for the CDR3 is TGTGCCAGCAGCGGTAGAAGTTACGACAACATTCAGTACTTC.

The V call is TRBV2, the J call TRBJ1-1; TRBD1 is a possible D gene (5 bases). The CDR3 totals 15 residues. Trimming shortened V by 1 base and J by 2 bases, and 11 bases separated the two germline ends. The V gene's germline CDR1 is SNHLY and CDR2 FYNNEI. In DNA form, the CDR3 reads TGTGCCAGCAGTGAAGGGGGAGGGGTTAACACTGAAGCTTTCTTT. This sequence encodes CASSEGGGVNTEAFF.

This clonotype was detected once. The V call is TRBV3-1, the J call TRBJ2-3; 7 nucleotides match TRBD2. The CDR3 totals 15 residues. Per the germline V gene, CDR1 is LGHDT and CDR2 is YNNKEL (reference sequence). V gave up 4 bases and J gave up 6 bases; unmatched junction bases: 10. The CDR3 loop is CASSLLAAIGDTQYF. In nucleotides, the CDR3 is TGTGCCAGCAGCCTGCTAGCGGCGATAGGGGATACGCAGTATTTT.

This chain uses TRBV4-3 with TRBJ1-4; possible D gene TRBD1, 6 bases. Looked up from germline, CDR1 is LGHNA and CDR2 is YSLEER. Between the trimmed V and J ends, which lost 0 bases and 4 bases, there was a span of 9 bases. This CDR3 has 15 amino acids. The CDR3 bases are TGCGCCAGCAGCCAAGACAGGGGAGGTAATGAAAAACTGTTTTTT. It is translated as CASSQDRGGNEKLFF.

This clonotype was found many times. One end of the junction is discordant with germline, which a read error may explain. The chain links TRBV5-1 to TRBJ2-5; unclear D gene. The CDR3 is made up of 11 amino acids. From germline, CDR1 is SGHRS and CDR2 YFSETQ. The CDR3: CASSQQETQYF. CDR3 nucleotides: TGTGCCAGCAGCCAGCAAGAGACCCAGTACTTC.

CDR3 sequence reads: CSARDGVGQYF. CDR3 DNA: TGCAGTGCTAGAGATGGGGTGGGGCAGTACTTC. J is TRBJ2-7 and V is TRBV20-1; D is unresolved. Per the germline V gene, CDR1 is DFQATT and CDR2 is SNEGSKA (reference sequence). Trimming cost V 0 bases and J 9 bases, with 9 bases left between them. There are 11 residues in the CDR3.

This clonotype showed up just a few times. The CDR3 DNA sequence: TGTGCCAGCAGCCGCGGACAGAACTACGAGCAGTACTTC. This codes for CASSRGQNYEQYF. The chain joins TRBV7-9 to TRBJ2-7, with D possibly matching TRBD1 (6 bases). This CDR3 region has 13 residues. The germline gives CDR1 SEHNR, CDR2 FQNEAQ (reference sequence). The V and J ends lost 5 bases and 3 bases respectively, with 11 bases between them.

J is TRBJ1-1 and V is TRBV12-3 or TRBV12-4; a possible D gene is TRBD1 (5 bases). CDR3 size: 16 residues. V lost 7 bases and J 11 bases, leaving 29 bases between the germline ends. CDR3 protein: CASIPSTVLNLDRAFF. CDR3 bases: TGTGCCAGCATCCCCTCGACAGTCCTAAACCTAGATCGGGCTTTCTTT.

This CDR3 is CASSVQGGSGETQYF. CDR3 bases: TGCGCCAGCAGCGTCCAGGGGGGAAGTGGAGAGACCCAGTACTTC. The chain couples TRBV5-1 to TRBJ2-5, with D perhaps matching TRBD1 (7 bases). From germline, CDR1 is SGHRS and CDR2 YFSETQ. This CDR3 region has 15 residues. Trimming left V 4 bases short and J 4 bases short, with 17 bases between.

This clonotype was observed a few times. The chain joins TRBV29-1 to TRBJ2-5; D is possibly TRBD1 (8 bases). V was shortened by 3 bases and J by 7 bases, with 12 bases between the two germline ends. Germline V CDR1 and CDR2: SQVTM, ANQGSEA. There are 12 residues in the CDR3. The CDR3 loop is CSVETGEGTQYF. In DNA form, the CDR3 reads TGCAGCGTTGAGACAGGGGAGGGGACCCAGTACTTC. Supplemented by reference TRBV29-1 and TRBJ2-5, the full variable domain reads SAVISQKPSRDICQRGTSLTIQCQVDSQVTMMFWYRQQPGQSLTLIATANQGSEATYESGFVIDKFPISRPNLTFSTLTVSNMSPEDSSIYLCSVETGEGTQYFGPGTRLLVL.

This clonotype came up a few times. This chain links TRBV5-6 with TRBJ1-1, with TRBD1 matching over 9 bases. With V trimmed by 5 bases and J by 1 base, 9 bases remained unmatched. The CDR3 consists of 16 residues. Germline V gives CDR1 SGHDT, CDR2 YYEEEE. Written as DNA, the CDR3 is TGTGCCAGCAGTCGGGGGGGGACAGGGAGGAACACTGAAGCTTTCTTT. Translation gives CASSRGGTGRNTEAFF.